Shown below are 18 T cell receptor beta chains from a single sample sequenced in a study of TET2 disruption in CD19-targeted CAR T cells. Their target antigens are unknown. Clones were read by immunoSEQ multiplex PCR, and TCRdb kept only the in-frame ones, dropping some. The sample has 25,000 to 30,000 clones; the top ten hold 1.9%. As for treatment: autologous CTL019 cells: CD19 CAR with 4-1BB and CD3 zeta domains. Source: CD8- CAR+ T cells sorted from cultured blood T cells, taken for CD19 CAR T cell therapy. The sample's subset: CD8-negative CAR-positive T cells from the infusion product. The origin of the receptors is a man between 65 and 80 years old with chronic lymphocytic leukemia.

On this clone itself: With the read ending 3 residues before the CDR3 end, the germline J gene is used to fill in that end. Other DNA sequences in this specimen translate into the identical CDR3. V is TRBV5-1 and J is TRBJ1-2; TRBD1 agrees at 7 bases. The CDR3 extends over 14 amino acids. Germline V gene lookup returns CDR1 SGHRS and CDR2 YFSETQ. Here the CDR3 reads CASSPGQGVRGYTF. Incomplete CDR3 DNA: TGCGCCAGCAGCCCTGGGCAGGGGGTGAGAGGC.

With respect to this clone: The CDR3 goes on 3 residues after the read ends, and that part is filled in from the germline J gene. The rearrangement joins TRBV12-3 or TRBV12-4 to TRBJ1-2; possible D gene TRBD1, 5 bases. This CDR3 is built from 15 residues. V was pared by 5 bases and J by 5 bases, with 18 bases between. The part of the CDR3 DNA that was read is TGTGCCAGCAGTCCGGGAGGGGCCGCCCTTTATGGC. Its translation is CASSPGGAALYG. The full CDR3 reads CASSPGGAALYGYTF.

As regards this clone: Coverage ceases 3 residues before the CDR3 finishes, and the germline J gene fills in the end. V and J are TRBV10-1 and TRBJ2-2; 12 positions agree with TRBD2. CDR1 is WNHNN and CDR2 is SYGVQD in the germline V gene (reference sequence). Trimming cost V 2 bases and J 5 bases; bases outside gene matches: 0. The CDR3 is 15 amino acids. CDR3: CASSEGLAGTGELFF. CDR3 DNA, as far as it was read: TGCGCCAGCAGTGAGGGACTAGCGGGGACCGGGGAG.

As for this clone: The read gets to within 3 residues of the CDR3 end, and the germline J gene fills in the rest. J is TRBJ2-5 and V is TRBV20-1, with 10 bases fitting TRBD1. Germline V lookup: CDR1 DFQATT, CDR2 SNEGSKA (reference sequence). The CDR3 extends over 15 amino acids. V shed 3 bases, J shed 4 bases, and the junction held 8 bases outside the gene matches. Here the CDR3 reads CSASYGTGVVETQYF. CDR3 bases read: TGCAGTGCTAGTTATGGGACAGGGGTTGTAGAGACC.

Note on this clone: The CDR3 is cut off 3 residues early in the read; its end comes from the germline J gene. V gene TRBV12-3 or TRBV12-4 combines with J gene TRBJ1-1; no firm D call. The CDR3 has 13 residues. V lost 1 base and J lost 7, with 10 bases in between. The sequenced CDR3 bases are TGTGCCAGCAGTTTAGGGTCCGGTGTTGAA. It codes for CASSLGSGVE. From start to end, the CDR3 is CASSLGSGVEAFF.

CDR3: CASSISGGAETQYF. The sequenced CDR3 bases are TGCGCCAGCAGCATTAGCGGGGGAGCGGAGACC. The chain is built from TRBV5-1 and TRBJ2-5, with 9 positions matching TRBD2. The read comes to an end 3 residues before the CDR3 does, leaving the germline J gene to fill in the end. Per germline, CDR1 SGHRS and CDR2 YFSETQ. The CDR3 sequence is 14 residues long. V gave up 4 bases and J gave up 5 bases; unmatched junction bases: 6. The full variable domain, completed using reference TRBV5-1 and TRBJ2-5, is KAGVTQTPRYLIKTRGQQVTLSCSPISGHRSVSWYQQTPGQGLQFLFEYFSETQRNKGNFPGRFSGRQFSNSRSEMNVSTLELGDSALYLCASSISGGAETQYFGPGTRLLVL.

This clone ranks as medium-sized in terms of frequency. The read gets to within 3 residues of the CDR3 end, and the germline J gene fills in the rest. The chain joins TRBV5-1 to TRBJ1-1; the D gene is possibly TRBD1 (6 bases). Trimming shortened V by 3 bases and J by 1 base, and 10 bases separated the two germline ends. This CDR3 has 14 residues. Germline V gives CDR1 SGHRS, CDR2 YFSETQ. CDR3 sequence: CASSSDRTNTEAFF. CDR3 DNA (partial): TGCGCCAGCAGCTCTGACAGGACGAACACTGAA.

On this clone itself: The read ends 3 residues early relative to the CDR3; the germline J gene fills the gap. This rearrangement joins TRBV5-1 to TRBJ1-1, with 8 bases that match TRBD1. V shed 0 bases, J shed 4 bases, and the junction held 5 bases outside the gene matches. CDR1 is SGHRS and CDR2 is YFSETQ in the germline V gene. The CDR3 is 15 residues long. CDR3 DNA, as far as it was read: TGCGCCAGCAGCTTGGGGGGCACAGGGGGCACTGAA. This gives the protein CASSLGGTGGTE. Given in full, the CDR3 is CASSLGGTGGTEAFF.

For this clone: The read stops 3 residues short of the end of the CDR3; the missing end is completed from the germline J gene. This sequence joins TRBV12-3 or TRBV12-4 and TRBJ2-2; 8 bases align to TRBD2. V gave up 3 bases and J gave up 6 bases; unmatched junction bases: 6. CDR3 length: 15 amino acids. The sequenced CDR3 bases are TGTGCCAGCAGTTTGGGATTGCGGGGGGCCGGGGAG. Translating gives CASSLGLRGAGE. The entire CDR3 sequence reads CASSLGLRGAGELFF.

Remarks on this clone: The read stops 3 residues short of the end of the CDR3; the missing end is completed from the germline J gene. The chain combines TRBV7-9 with TRBJ2-6; TRBD1 might be the D (5 bases). Germline CDR1 reads SEHNR; CDR2 reads FQNEAQ (reference sequence). V shed 5 bases and J shed 0 bases, with 8 bases lying between them. The CDR3 length is 15 residues. CDR3 amino acids: CASSLQASGANVLTF. Partial CDR3 DNA: TGTGCCAGCAGCCTACAGGCCTCTGGGGCCAACGTC.

Details on this clone: The missing CDR3 end, 3 residues past where the read stops, is filled in from the germline J gene. The chain joins TRBV5-6 to TRBJ2-2; D is uncertain. V was trimmed by 6 bases and J by 2 bases, leaving 14 bases between them. Per germline, CDR1 SGHDT and CDR2 YYEEEE. This CDR3 contains 15 residues. CDR3 DNA, as far as it was read: TGTGCCAGCACCCGTGGGCAGGCCAACACCGGGGAG. Amino acid sequence: CASTRGQANTGE. The complete CDR3 sequence is CASTRGQANTGELFF.

To note about this clone: The read stops 3 residues short of the end of the CDR3; the missing end is completed from the germline J gene. The same CDR3 also results from other DNA sequences found in this sample. J is TRBJ1-3 and V is TRBV12-3 or TRBV12-4; D ambiguous. Trimming took off 3 bases at V and 3 bases at J, with 9 bases between the two ends. This CDR3 has 14 amino acids. The CDR3 protein is CASSFGGFGNTIYF. The CDR3 DNA, read in part, is TGTGCCAGCAGTTTTGGAGGGTTTGGAAACACC.

The sequenced CDR3 bases are TGTGCCATCAGTGAGTCGGGGACTAGCGTGGCAGATACG. Its protein is CAISESGTSVADT. The CDR3 in full is CAISESGTSVADTQYF. J is TRBJ2-3 and V is TRBV10-3; 10 nucleotides agree with TRBD2. The read ends 3 residues early relative to the CDR3; the germline J gene fills the gap. CDR3 size: 16 residues. V shed 0 bases, J shed 4 bases, and the junction held 4 bases outside the gene matches. Germline V gene sequence: CDR1 ENHRY, CDR2 SYGVKD.

Comments on this clone: The read comes to an end 3 residues before the CDR3 does, leaving the germline J gene to fill in the end. Additional DNA sequences in this sample encode the identical CDR3. The rearrangement uses TRBV10-3 and TRBJ1-3; 10 positions agree with TRBD1. Looked up from germline, CDR1 is ENHRY and CDR2 is SYGVKD. Trimming at V came to 5 bases and at J to 6 bases, leaving 4 bases not matched to a gene. This CDR3 contains 14 residues. The CDR3 region is CAISPGTGENTIYF. CDR3 DNA, as far as it was read: TGTGCCATCAGTCCCGGGACAGGGGAAAACACC.

Turning to this clone: The read halts 3 residues ahead of the CDR3 end, with the missing end drawn from the germline J gene. The chain has TRBV9 and TRBJ2-6, with 9 bases fitting TRBD1. V lost 2 bases, J lost 1 base, and 4 bases stayed unmatched. The CDR3 contains 17 residues. Germline loops: CDR1 SGDLS, CDR2 YYNGEE. The CDR3 reads CASSVGTGKSGANVLTF. The part of the CDR3 DNA that was read is TGTGCCAGCAGCGTCGGGACAGGGAAGTCTGGGGCCAACGTC.

A remark on this clone: From the germline J gene comes the end of the CDR3, since the read stops 3 residues before it. The chain recombines TRBV11-2 with TRBJ2-1, with no clear D. CDR3 size: 15 residues. The V gene lost 0 bases and the J gene lost 6 bases, with 12 bases spanning the gap. Looked up from germline, CDR1 is SGHAT and CDR2 is FQNNGV. The CDR3 bases that were read are TGTGCCAGCAGCTTAGATCGCCCCGACTCCAATGAG. This encodes CASSLDRPDSNE. The CDR3 in full is CASSLDRPDSNEQFF.

Details on this clone: The read ends 3 residues early relative to the CDR3; the germline J gene fills the gap. This chain joins TRBV20-1 and TRBJ1-1, with unresolved D. The V end was cut by 1 base, the J end by 4 bases, with 13 bases between. Per the germline V gene, CDR1 is DFQATT and CDR2 is SNEGSKA (reference sequence). CDR3 size: 14 residues. The CDR3 protein is CSARVRDAGTEAFF. Incomplete CDR3 DNA: TGCAGTGCTAGAGTACGGGATGCGGGCACTGAA.

CDR3 DNA, as far as it was read: TGTGCCAGCAGCGACAGGGGACCACCGGGGACC. Translation gives CASSDRGPPGT. The whole CDR3 protein reads CASSDRGPPGTQYF. V gene TRBV11-2 combines with J gene TRBJ2-5, with 8 bases identical to TRBD1. From the germline J gene comes the end of the CDR3, since the read stops 3 residues before it. Germline trimming cut 5 bases from V and 7 bases from J; bases unmatched to any gene: 9. CDR3 size: 14 residues. Germline V gene sequence: CDR1 SGHAT, CDR2 FQNNGV.